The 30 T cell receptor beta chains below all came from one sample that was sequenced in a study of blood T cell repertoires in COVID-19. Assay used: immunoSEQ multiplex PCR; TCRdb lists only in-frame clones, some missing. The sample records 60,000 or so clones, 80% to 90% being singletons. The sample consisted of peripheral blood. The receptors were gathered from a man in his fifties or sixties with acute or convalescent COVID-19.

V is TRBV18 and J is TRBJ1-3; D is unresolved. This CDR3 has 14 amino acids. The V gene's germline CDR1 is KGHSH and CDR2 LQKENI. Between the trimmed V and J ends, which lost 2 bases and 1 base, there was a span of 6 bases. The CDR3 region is CASSPRSSGNTIYF. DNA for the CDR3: TGTGCCAGCTCACCAAGGAGTTCTGGAAACACCATATATTTT.

The CDR3: CSATPPGTGLNEQYF. The CDR3 DNA reads as TGCAGCGCTACCCCCCCCGGGACAGGGCTCAACGAGCAGTACTTC. This chain links TRBV29-1 with TRBJ2-7, with 9 bases identical to TRBD1. V lost 7 bases to trimming and J lost 5 bases; unmatched junction nucleotides: 15. The CDR3 is made up of 15 amino acids. Germline CDR1 is SQVTM and CDR2 is ANQGSEA.

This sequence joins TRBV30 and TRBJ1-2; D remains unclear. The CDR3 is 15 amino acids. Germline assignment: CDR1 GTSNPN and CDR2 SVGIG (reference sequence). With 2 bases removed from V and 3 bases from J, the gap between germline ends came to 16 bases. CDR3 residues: CAWSLRPVAHYGYTF. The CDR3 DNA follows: TGTGCCTGGAGTCTACGCCCGGTCGCACACTATGGCTACACCTTC. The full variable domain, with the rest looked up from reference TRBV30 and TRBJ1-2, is SQTIHQWPATLVQPVGSPLSLECTVEGTSNPNLYWYRQAAGRGLQLLFYSVGIGQISSEVPQNLSASRPQDRQFILSSKKLLLSDSGFYLCAWSLRPVAHYGYTFGSGTRLTVV.

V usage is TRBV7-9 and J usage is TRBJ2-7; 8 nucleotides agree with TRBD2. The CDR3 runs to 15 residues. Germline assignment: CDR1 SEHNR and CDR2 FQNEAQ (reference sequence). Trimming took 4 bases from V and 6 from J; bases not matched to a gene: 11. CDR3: CASSSSGGGHVEQYF. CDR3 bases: TGTGCCAGCAGCTCAAGCGGGGGAGGCCACGTCGAGCAGTACTTC.

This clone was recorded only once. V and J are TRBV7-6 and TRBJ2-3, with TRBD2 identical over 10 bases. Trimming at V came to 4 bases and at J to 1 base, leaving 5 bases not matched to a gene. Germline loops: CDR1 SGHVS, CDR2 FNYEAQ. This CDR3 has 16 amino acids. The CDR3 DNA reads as TGTGCCAGCAGCTCCCAGCGGGGGGGCGGCACAGATACGCAGTATTTT. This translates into CASSSQRGGGTDTQYF.

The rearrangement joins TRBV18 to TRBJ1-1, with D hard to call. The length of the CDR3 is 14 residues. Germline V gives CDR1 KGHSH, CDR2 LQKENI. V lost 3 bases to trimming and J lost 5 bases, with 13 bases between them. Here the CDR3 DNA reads TGTGCCAGCTCACCGAGCAAATTAAAAACTGAAGCTTTCTTT. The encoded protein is CASSPSKLKTEAFF.

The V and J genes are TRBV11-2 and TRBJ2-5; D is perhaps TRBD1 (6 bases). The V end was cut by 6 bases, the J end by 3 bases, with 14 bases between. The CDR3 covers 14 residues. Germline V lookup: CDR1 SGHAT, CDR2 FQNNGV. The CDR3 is CASRLQGREETQYF. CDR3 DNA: TGTGCCAGCAGATTACAGGGTAGGGAAGAGACCCAGTACTTC. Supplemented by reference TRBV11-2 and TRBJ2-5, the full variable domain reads EAGVAQSPRYKIIEKRQSVAFWCNPISGHATLYWYQQILGQGPKLLIQFQNNGVVDDSQLPKDRFSAERLKGVDSTLKIQPAKLEDSAVYLCASRLQGREETQYFGPGTRLLVL.

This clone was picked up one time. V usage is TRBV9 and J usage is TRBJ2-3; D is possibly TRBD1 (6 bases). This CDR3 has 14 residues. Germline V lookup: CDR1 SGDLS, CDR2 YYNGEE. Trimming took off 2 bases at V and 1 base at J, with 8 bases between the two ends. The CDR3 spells CASSVGHGTDTQYF. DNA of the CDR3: TGTGCCAGCAGCGTGGGACATGGCACAGATACGCAGTATTTT. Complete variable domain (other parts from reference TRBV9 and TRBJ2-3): DSGVTQTPKHLITATGQRVTLRCSPRSGDLSVYWYQQSLDQGLQFLIQYYNGEERAKGNILERFSAQQFPDLHSELNLSSLELGDSALYFCASSVGHGTDTQYFGPGTRLTVL.

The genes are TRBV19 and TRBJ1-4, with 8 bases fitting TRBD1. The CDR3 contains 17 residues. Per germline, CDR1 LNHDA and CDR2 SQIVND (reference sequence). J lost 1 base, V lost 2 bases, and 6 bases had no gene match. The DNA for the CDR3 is TGTGCCAGTAGTATAAGGACAGGGTCTGGAACTAATGAAAAACTGTTTTTT. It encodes CASSIRTGSGTNEKLFF.

In nucleotides, the CDR3 is TGTGCCAGCAGCTCCCGTCAGGCCCCCTACGAGCAGTACTTC. Protein: CASSSRQAPYEQYF. V usage is TRBV5-4 and J usage is TRBJ2-7; unclear D gene. Germline V gives CDR1 SGHNT, CDR2 YYREEE (reference sequence). Trimming stripped 3 bases from V and 2 bases from J, with 12 bases between. This CDR3 has 14 amino acids.

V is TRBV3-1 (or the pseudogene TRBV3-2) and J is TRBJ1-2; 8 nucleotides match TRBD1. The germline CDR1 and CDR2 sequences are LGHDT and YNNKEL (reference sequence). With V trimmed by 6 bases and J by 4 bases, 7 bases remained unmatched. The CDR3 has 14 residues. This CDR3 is CASRHGQGTYGYTF. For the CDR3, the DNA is TGTGCCAGCAGGCACGGACAGGGCACCTATGGCTACACCTTC.

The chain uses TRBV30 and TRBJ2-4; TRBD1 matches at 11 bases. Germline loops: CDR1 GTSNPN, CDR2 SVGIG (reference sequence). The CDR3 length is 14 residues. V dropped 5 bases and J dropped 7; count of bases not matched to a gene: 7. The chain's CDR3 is CAWGTRDRGNIQYF. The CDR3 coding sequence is TGTGCCTGGGGGACCCGGGACAGGGGGAACATTCAGTACTTC.

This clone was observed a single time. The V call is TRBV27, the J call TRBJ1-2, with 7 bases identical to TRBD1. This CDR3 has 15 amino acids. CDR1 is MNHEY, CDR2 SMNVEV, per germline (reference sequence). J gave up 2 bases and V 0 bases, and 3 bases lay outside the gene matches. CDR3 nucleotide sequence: TGTGCCAGCAGTTTATCCCCGACAGGGAACTATGGCTACACCTTC. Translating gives CASSLSPTGNYGYTF.

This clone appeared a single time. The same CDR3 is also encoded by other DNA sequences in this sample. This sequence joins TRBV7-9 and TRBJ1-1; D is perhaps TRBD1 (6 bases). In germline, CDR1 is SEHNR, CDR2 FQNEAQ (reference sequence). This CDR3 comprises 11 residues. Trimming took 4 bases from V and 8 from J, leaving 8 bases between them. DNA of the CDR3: TGTGCCAGCAGCTCTACAGGGGAAGCTTTCTTT. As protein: CASSSTGEAFF.

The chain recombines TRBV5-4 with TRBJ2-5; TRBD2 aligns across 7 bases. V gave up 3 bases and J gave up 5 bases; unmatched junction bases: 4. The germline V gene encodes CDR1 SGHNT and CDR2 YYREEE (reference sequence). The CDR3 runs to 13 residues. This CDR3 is CASSWGGTETQYF. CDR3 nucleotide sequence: TGTGCCAGCAGCTGGGGGGGGACGGAGACCCAGTACTTC. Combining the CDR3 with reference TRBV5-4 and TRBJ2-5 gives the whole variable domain ETGVTQSPTHLIKTRGQQVTLRCSSQSGHNTVSWYQQALGQGPQFIFQYYREEENGRGNFPPRFSGLQFPNYSSELNVNALELDDSALYLCASSWGGTETQYFGPGTRLLVL.

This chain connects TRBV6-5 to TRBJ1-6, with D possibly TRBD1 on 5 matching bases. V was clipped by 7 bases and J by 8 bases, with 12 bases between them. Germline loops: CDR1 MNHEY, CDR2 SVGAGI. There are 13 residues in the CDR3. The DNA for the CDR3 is TGTGCCAGCACCCAGGGCCCGGATTCACCCCTCCACTTT. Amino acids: CASTQGPDSPLHF.

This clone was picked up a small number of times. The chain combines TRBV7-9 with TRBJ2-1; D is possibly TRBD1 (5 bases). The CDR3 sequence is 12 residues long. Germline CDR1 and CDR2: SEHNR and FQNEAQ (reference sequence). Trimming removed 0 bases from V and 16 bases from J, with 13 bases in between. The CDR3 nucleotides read TGTGCCAGCAGCTTAGCGGGCGGAAGGGGATTCTTC. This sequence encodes CASSLAGGRGFF.

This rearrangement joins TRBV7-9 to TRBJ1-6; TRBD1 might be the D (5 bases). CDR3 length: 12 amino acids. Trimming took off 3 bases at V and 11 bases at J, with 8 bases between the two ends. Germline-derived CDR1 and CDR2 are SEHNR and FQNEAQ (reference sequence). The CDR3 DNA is TGTGCCAGCAGCTTGGCAGGGACACCCCTCCACTTT. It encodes CASSLAGTPLHF.

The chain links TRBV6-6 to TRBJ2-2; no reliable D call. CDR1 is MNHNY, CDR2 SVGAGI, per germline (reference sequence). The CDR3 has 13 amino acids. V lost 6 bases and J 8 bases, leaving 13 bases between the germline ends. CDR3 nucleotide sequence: TGTGCCAGCAGCCCCCTTGTGGCTGGGGAGCTGTTTTTT. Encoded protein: CASSPLVAGELFF.

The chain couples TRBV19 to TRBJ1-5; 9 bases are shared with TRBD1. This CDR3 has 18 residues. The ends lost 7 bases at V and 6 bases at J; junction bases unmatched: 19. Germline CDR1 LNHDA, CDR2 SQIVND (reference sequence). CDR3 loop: CASIQVAGLTGGSQPQHF. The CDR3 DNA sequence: TGTGCCAGTATCCAAGTGGCGGGGTTGACAGGGGGTTCTCAGCCCCAGCATTTT.

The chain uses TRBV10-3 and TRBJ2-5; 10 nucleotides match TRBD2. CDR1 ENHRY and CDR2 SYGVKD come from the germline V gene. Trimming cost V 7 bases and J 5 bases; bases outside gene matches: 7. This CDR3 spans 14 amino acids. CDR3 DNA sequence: TGTGCCATCAAGCCGACTAGCGGGCAGGAGACCCAGTACTTC. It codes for CAIKPTSGQETQYF.

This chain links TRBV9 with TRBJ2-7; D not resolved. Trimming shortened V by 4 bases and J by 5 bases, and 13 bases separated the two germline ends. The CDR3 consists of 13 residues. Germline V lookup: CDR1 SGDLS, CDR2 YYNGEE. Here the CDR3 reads CASSYRVGNEQYF. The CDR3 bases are TGTGCCAGCAGCTACCGGGTAGGTAACGAGCAGTACTTC.

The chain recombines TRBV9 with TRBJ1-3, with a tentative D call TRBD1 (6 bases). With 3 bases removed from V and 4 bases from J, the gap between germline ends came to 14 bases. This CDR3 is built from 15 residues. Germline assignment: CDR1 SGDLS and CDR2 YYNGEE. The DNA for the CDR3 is TGTGCCAGCAGCGGCAGGGGAATTGACGGAAACACCATATATTTT. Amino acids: CASSGRGIDGNTIYF. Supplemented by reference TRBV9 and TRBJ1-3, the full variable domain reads DSGVTQTPKHLITATGQRVTLRCSPRSGDLSVYWYQQSLDQGLQFLIQYYNGEERAKGNILERFSAQQFPDLHSELNLSSLELGDSALYFCASSGRGIDGNTIYFGEGSWLTVV.

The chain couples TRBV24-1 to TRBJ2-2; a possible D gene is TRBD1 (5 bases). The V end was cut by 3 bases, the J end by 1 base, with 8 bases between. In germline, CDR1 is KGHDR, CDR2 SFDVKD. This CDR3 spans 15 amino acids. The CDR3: CATSDRRVNTGELFF. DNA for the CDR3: TGTGCCACCAGTGATCGCAGGGTGAACACCGGGGAGCTGTTTTTT.

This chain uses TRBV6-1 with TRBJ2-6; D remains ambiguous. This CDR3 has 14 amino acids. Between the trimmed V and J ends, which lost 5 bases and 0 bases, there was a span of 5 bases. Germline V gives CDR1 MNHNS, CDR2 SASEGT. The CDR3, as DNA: TGTGCCAGCAGTTGGAGCTCTGGGGCCAACGTCCTGACTTTC. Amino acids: CASSWSSGANVLTF.

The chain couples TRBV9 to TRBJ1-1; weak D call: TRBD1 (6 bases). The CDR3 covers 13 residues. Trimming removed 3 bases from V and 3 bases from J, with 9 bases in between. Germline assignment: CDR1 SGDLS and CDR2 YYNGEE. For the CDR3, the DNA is TGTGCCAGCAGCGCAGCAGGGGACACTGAAGCTTTCTTT. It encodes CASSAAGDTEAFF.

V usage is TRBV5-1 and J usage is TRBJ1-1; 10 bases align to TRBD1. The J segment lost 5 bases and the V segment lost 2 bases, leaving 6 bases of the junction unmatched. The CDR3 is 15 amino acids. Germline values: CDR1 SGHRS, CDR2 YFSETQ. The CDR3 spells CASSFGTGDLTEAFF. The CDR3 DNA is TGCGCCAGCAGCTTCGGGACAGGGGATCTTACTGAAGCTTTCTTT.

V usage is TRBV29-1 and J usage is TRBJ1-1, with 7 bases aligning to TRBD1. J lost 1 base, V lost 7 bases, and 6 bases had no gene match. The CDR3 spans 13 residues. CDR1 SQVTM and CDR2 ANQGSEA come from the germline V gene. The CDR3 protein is CSAEDRTNTEAFF. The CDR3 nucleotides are TGCAGCGCCGAGGACAGGACGAACACTGAAGCTTTCTTT. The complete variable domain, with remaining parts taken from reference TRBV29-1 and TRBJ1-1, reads SAVISQKPSRDICQRGTSLTIQCQVDSQVTMMFWYRQQPGQSLTLIATANQGSEATYESGFVIDKFPISRPNLTFSTLTVSNMSPEDSSIYLCSAEDRTNTEAFFGQGTRLTVV.

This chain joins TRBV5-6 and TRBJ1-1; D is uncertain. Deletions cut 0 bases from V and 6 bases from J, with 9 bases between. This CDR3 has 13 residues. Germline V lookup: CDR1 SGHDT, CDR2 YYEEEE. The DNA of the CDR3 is TGTGCCAGCAGCTTGGCCTCGCCAGCTGAAGCTTTCTTT. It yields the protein CASSLASPAEAFF.

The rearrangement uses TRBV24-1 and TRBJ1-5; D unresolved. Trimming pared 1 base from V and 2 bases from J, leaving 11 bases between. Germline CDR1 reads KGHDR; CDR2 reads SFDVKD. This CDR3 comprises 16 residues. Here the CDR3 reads CATSDFSEGGNQPQHF. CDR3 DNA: TGTGCCACCAGTGATTTCTCGGAGGGCGGCAATCAGCCCCAGCATTTT.